One sample yielded the 26 T cell receptor beta chains listed below, sequenced in a study of T cell changes during pregnancy in multiple sclerosis. TCRdb keeps only in-frame clones here, not all; method: immunoSEQ multiplex PCR. The data hold some 93,000 clones, with 91% observed a single time. Sequenced material: peripheral blood, taken after pregnancy. Every receptor here comes from a female donor in good health, enrolled as a control in a pregnancy study.

The chain joins TRBV2 to TRBJ1-6; D unclear. The ends were cut back, 6 bases at V and 11 bases at J, with 17 bases in the middle. From germline, CDR1 is SNHLY and CDR2 FYNNEI. The CDR3 totals 14 residues. CDR3 nucleotide sequence: TGTGCCAGCAGACTAGCCGGGAATTTAGCACCCCTCCACTTT. Translated, it gives CASRLAGNLAPLHF.

This chain joins TRBV28 and TRBJ1-5, with 7 positions matching TRBD1. CDR3 length equals 15 residues. V trimming: 6 bases; J trimming: 3 bases; junction bases outside the gene matches: 8. CDR1 is MDHEN and CDR2 is SYDVKM in the germline V gene. CDR3 sequence reads: CASRPQGVYNQPQHF. CDR3 in DNA: TGTGCCAGCAGACCTCAGGGGGTCTACAATCAGCCCCAGCATTTT.

The chain combines TRBV19 with TRBJ2-1; tentatively, D is TRBD2 (6 bases). The germline V and J ends were trimmed by 6 bases and 6 bases, with 15 bases remaining between them. The CDR3 length is 14 residues. Germline-derived CDR1 and CDR2 are LNHDA and SQIVND (reference sequence). This chain's CDR3 is CASRGGSYVNEQFF. The CDR3, as DNA: TGTGCCAGTAGAGGAGGGAGTTATGTCAATGAGCAGTTCTTC.

The V and J genes are TRBV7-2 and TRBJ1-5; 7 nucleotides agree with TRBD1. Trimming removed 5 bases from V and 4 bases from J; junction bases left unmatched: 11. This CDR3 region has 16 residues. The germline V gene encodes CDR1 SGHTA and CDR2 FQGNSA. The DNA for the CDR3 is TGTGCCAGCAGCCGGACAGGAGGGGGCCGAAATCAGCCCCAGCATTTT. Residues: CASSRTGGGRNQPQHF.

This clone has only one observation. The chain is built from TRBV5-5 and TRBJ1-6; 9 nucleotides line up with TRBD1. The CDR3 consists of 18 residues. V dropped 0 bases and J dropped 0; count of bases not matched to a gene: 4. The germline V gene has CDR1 SGHKS and CDR2 YYEKEE (reference sequence). CDR3 nucleotide sequence: TGTGCCAGCAGCTTGGGACAGGGGGAGAGCTCCTATAATTCACCCCTCCACTTT. This encodes CASSLGQGESSYNSPLHF. Full variable domain (rest looked up from reference TRBV5-5 and TRBJ1-6): DAGVTQSPTHLIKTRGQQVTLRCSPISGHKSVSWYQQVLGQGPQFIFQYYEKEERGRGNFPDRFSARQFPNYSSELNVNALLLGDSALYLCASSLGQGESSYNSPLHFGNGTRLTVT.

J is TRBJ2-7 and V is TRBV7-9; TRBD1 matches 10 bases. Germline V gene lookup returns CDR1 SEHNR and CDR2 FQNEAQ (reference sequence). The CDR3 has 14 residues. Unmatched junction bases numbered 3, after V lost 3 bases and J lost 4 bases. The CDR3 protein is CASSFGQGDYEQYF. The CDR3 DNA follows: TGTGCCAGCAGCTTTGGACAGGGGGATTACGAGCAGTACTTC.

This chain uses TRBV19 with TRBJ2-5; 9 bases line up with TRBD2. The CDR3 is made up of 14 amino acids. CDR1 is LNHDA, CDR2 SQIVND, per germline (reference sequence). V lost 6 bases, J lost 5 bases, and 7 bases stayed unmatched. DNA for the CDR3: TGTGCCAGTAGACTGGCGGGGGGGCCCGAGACCCAGTACTTC. Protein sequence: CASRLAGGPETQYF.

Only one count was recorded for this clone. The rearrangement uses TRBV18 and TRBJ2-3; TRBD2 agrees at 7 bases. This CDR3 region has 13 residues. V lost 5 bases, J lost 5 bases, and 4 bases stayed unmatched. Germline values: CDR1 KGHSH, CDR2 LQKENI. CDR3 residues: CASSGREGDTQYF. In nucleotides, the CDR3 is TGTGCCAGCTCAGGGAGGGAAGGAGATACGCAGTATTTT.

V gene TRBV5-4 combines with J gene TRBJ2-2; possible D gene TRBD1, 6 bases. V shed 4 bases and J shed 4 bases, with 17 bases lying between them. Germline V gene sequence: CDR1 SGHNT, CDR2 YYREEE (reference sequence). The CDR3 is made up of 16 amino acids. The CDR3 sequence: CASSPRQDFPTGELFF. In nucleotides, the CDR3 is TGTGCCAGCAGCCCACGACAGGACTTCCCCACCGGGGAGCTGTTTTTT. Variable domain in full (rest from reference TRBV5-4 and TRBJ2-2): ETGVTQSPTHLIKTRGQQVTLRCSSQSGHNTVSWYQQALGQGPQFIFQYYREEENGRGNFPPRFSGLQFPNYSSELNVNALELDDSALYLCASSPRQDFPTGELFFGEGSRLTVL.

This chain links TRBV29-1 with TRBJ2-4, with 10 bases fitting TRBD2. The CDR3 consists of 18 residues. J gave up 0 bases and V 1 base, and 9 bases lay outside the gene matches. Looked up from germline, CDR1 is SQVTM and CDR2 is ANQGSEA. CDR3 coding DNA: TGCAGCGTTGAAGCGCAAGCGGGGGGGTCTCTAGCCAAAAACATTCAGTACTTC. Its protein is CSVEAQAGGSLAKNIQYF.

The chain combines TRBV6-1 with TRBJ1-6; no firm D call. The V gene lost 7 bases and the J gene lost 0 bases, with 7 bases spanning the gap. Germline lookup yields CDR1 MNHNS and CDR2 SASEGT. This CDR3 region has 14 residues. Here the CDR3 reads CASIRSSYNSPLHF. The CDR3 DNA reads TGTGCCAGCATAAGGAGCTCCTATAATTCACCCCTCCACTTT.

The chain employs TRBV18 and TRBJ1-2; 7 nucleotides align to TRBD1. This CDR3 is built from 13 residues. Germline V gene data show CDR1 as KGHSH and CDR2 as LQKENI. The ends lost 3 bases at V and 6 bases at J; junction bases unmatched: 4. The CDR3 region is CASSPTGSDGYTF. The DNA for the CDR3 is TGTGCCAGCTCACCGACAGGGTCGGATGGCTACACCTTC.

The V gene is TRBV9, the J gene TRBJ1-6; D is possibly TRBD1 (6 bases). This CDR3 is built from 14 residues. Germline CDR1 is SGDLS and CDR2 is YYNGEE. With 6 bases removed from V and 7 bases from J, the gap between germline ends came to 14 bases. CDR3: CASTTGRVNSPLHF. The CDR3 DNA follows: TGTGCCAGCACCACAGGGCGGGTAAATTCACCCCTCCACTTT.

The rearrangement uses TRBV21-1 and TRBJ1-2; TRBD1 reflects the table's D call only, with no check against the DNA. TRBV21-1 is a listed pseudogene. The CDR3 is 12 amino acids. CDR3 loop: CASSQVSYGYTF. The CDR3 DNA sequence: TGTGCCAGCAGTCAGGTATCCTATGGCTACACCTTC.

The J gene is TRBJ1-2, the V gene TRBV10-1; D remains unclear. Germline assignment: CDR1 WNHNN and CDR2 SYGVQD (reference sequence). V lost 7 bases to trimming and J lost 3 bases, with 18 bases between them. This CDR3 is built from 15 residues. The CDR3 spells CASTPLGRAHYGYTF. Written as DNA, the CDR3 is TGCGCCAGCACCCCCCTCGGGAGGGCTCACTATGGCTACACCTTC.

This clone has only one observation. The chain has TRBV6-4 and TRBJ1-2, with D maybe TRBD1 (5 bases). The length of the CDR3 is 15 residues. Germline V gene data show CDR1 as MRHNA and CDR2 as SNTAGT. The germline V and J ends were trimmed by 2 bases and 6 bases, with 16 bases remaining between them. CDR3 region: CASSDRLGDLNGYTF. CDR3 DNA: TGTGCCAGCAGTGACAGGCTGGGGGACTTAAATGGCTACACCTTC.

This rearrangement joins TRBV29-1 to TRBJ1-2; 7 bases are a match to TRBD1. Germline CDR1 reads SQVTM; CDR2 reads ANQGSEA. The CDR3 sequence is 14 residues long. With 2 bases clipped from V and 4 bases from J, the junction kept 7 bases outside the gene matches. DNA of the CDR3: TGCAGCGTTGAAATCGGTTCAGGGGGCTATGGCTACACCTTC. Its translation: CSVEIGSGGYGYTF.

The chain is built from TRBV27 and TRBJ1-2, with D perhaps TRBD1 (6 bases). Trimming stripped 5 bases from V and 4 bases from J, with 14 bases between. This CDR3 contains 14 residues. Germline CDR1 is MNHEY and CDR2 is SMNVEV (reference sequence). The CDR3 is CASSPRGAPYGYTF. The CDR3 nucleotides are TGTGCCAGCAGTCCCCGGGGGGCACCCTATGGCTACACCTTC.

In regard to this clone: At one end the junction does not follow the germline gene, possibly because of a read error. The chain employs TRBV7-7 and TRBJ2-2, with D perhaps TRBD2 (7 bases). The CDR3 length is 16 residues. Germline CDR1 is SSHAT and CDR2 is FNYEAQ (reference sequence). DNA for the CDR3: TGTGCTAGCAGCCGCGAGGGGGGGACCAACACCGGGGAGCTGTTTTTT. Translated, it gives CASSREGGTNTGELFF.

J is TRBJ1-6 and V is TRBV9; D not resolved. Germline-derived CDR1 and CDR2 are SGDLS and YYNGEE. CDR3 length equals 14 residues. V gave up 2 bases and J gave up 9 bases, with 12 bases separating them. In nucleotides, the CDR3 is TGTGCCAGCAGCGTGTTCGGTGGAGTTTCACCCCTCCACTTT. Translating gives CASSVFGGVSPLHF. Based on the CDR3 plus reference TRBV9 and TRBJ1-6, the full variable domain is DSGVTQTPKHLITATGQRVTLRCSPRSGDLSVYWYQQSLDQGLQFLIQYYNGEERAKGNILERFSAQQFPDLHSELNLSSLELGDSALYFCASSVFGGVSPLHFGNGTRLTVT.

This chain joins TRBV27 and TRBJ1-2; D is unresolved. This CDR3 region has 13 residues. Germline lookup yields CDR1 MNHEY and CDR2 SMNVEV (reference sequence). Trimming took 2 bases from V and 4 from J, leaving 8 bases between them. The CDR3 loop is CASSLGQFYGYTF. Written as DNA, the CDR3 is TGTGCCAGCAGTTTAGGGCAGTTCTATGGCTACACCTTC.

The chain has TRBV4-2 and TRBJ2-1; 8 bases fit TRBD1. V was clipped by 2 bases and J by 0 bases; unmatched bases: 6. The length of the CDR3 is 17 residues. In germline, CDR1 is LGHNA, CDR2 YNFKEQ. This CDR3 is CASSQKFGQGSYNEQFF. CDR3 sequence (DNA): TGTGCCAGCAGCCAAAAATTCGGACAGGGCTCCTACAATGAGCAGTTCTTC.

CDR3 nucleotides: TGTGCCAGCAGGGTTAACGCAGGGGGAACTGAAGCTTTCTTT. It encodes CASRVNAGGTEAFF. The chain employs TRBV7-2 and TRBJ1-1; 7 nucleotides align to TRBD1. The CDR3 totals 14 residues. The V gene end was trimmed by 6 bases and the J gene end by 5 bases; junction bases not matched to a gene: 9. The germline V gene encodes CDR1 SGHTA and CDR2 FQGNSA.

V is TRBV6-5 and J is TRBJ1-1; tentative D call: TRBD1 (6 bases). Trimming left V 6 bases short and J 10 bases short, with 15 bases between. The CDR3 contains 12 residues. Germline assignment: CDR1 MNHEY and CDR2 SVGAGI. The CDR3 region is CASSSTGRGAFF. The CDR3 coding sequence is TGTGCCAGCAGCTCTACGGGCAGGGGAGCTTTCTTT.

The rearrangement uses TRBV7-9 and TRBJ1-1, with 8 positions matching TRBD1. CDR1 is SEHNR and CDR2 is FQNEAQ in the germline V gene (reference sequence). This CDR3 has 13 amino acids. V was pared by 4 bases and J by 11 bases, with 9 bases of the junction left unmatched. This CDR3 reads CASSYGQGGGAFF. The CDR3 DNA is TGTGCCAGCAGCTATGGACAGGGTGGAGGGGCTTTCTTT.

This clone has a handful of counts. The V and J genes are TRBV9 and TRBJ2-2, with unresolved D. Germline loops: CDR1 SGDLS, CDR2 YYNGEE. The V and J ends lost 0 bases and 5 bases respectively, with 11 bases between them. The CDR3 runs 15 residues. The CDR3 DNA is TGTGCCAGCAGCGTAGAGTCGGGTTTGACCGGGGAGCTGTTTTTT. The encoded protein is CASSVESGLTGELFF.